The clone carrying this T cell receptor (beta chain) was observed a handful of times. The data originate from a study of blood T cells in healthy people across ages. The CDR3 sequence is 17 residues long. V was pared by 2 bases and J by 5 bases, with 8 bases of the junction left unmatched. Germline CDR1 reads MGHRA; CDR2 reads YSYEKL. Together with a sample-barcoded 5' primer, a J-beta primer mix was included in a second PCR lasting 7 to 11 cycles. TCRdb re-called the 5' RACE reads through MiXCR, storing one row per CDR3 protein. The repertoire consists of hundreds of thousands of distinct CDR3 sequences, with about 30% occurring once and the leading ten covering around a sixth. Investigators took about 10 milliliters of peripheral blood from every donor.

The gene calls are TRBV4-1 and TRBJ1-6; 8 bases line up with TRBD1. The sequence derives from a woman aged 80 or over in good health. Sequencing input: blood. The CDR3 is CASSQRETGVNNSPLHF. The CDR3, as DNA: TGCGCCAGCAGCCAACGAGAGACAGGGGTGAATAATTCACCCCTCCACTTT.